The 4 T cell receptor beta chains below come from one sample, sequenced in a study of T cell changes during pregnancy in multiple sclerosis. Profiled with immunoSEQ multiplex PCR; TCRdb holds only in-frame clones, not every one. The sample holds 40,000 to 45,000 clones, roughly 87% seen once. This material consisted of CD4+ T cells from peripheral blood mononuclear cells, taken in the first trimester of pregnancy. The receptors originated from a female donor with multiple sclerosis, enrolled in a pregnancy study.

The rearrangement uses TRBV7-3 and TRBJ2-1; D is ambiguous. The CDR3 is 13 amino acids. The germline V and J ends were trimmed by 2 bases and 4 bases, with 6 bases remaining between them. Germline V gene lookup returns CDR1 SGHTA and CDR2 FQGTGA. The CDR3 reads CASSLDAYNEQFF. The CDR3 DNA sequence: TGTGCCAGCAGCTTAGATGCGTACAATGAGCAGTTCTTC.

The rearrangement links TRBV6-1 to TRBJ2-3; the D is unclear. V gave up 6 bases and J gave up 0 bases, with 7 bases separating them. The CDR3 runs 13 residues. Germline assignment: CDR1 MNHNS and CDR2 SASEGT. Written as DNA, the CDR3 is TGTGCCAGCAGGTCGACTAGCACAGATACGCAGTATTTT. This encodes CASRSTSTDTQYF.

This rearrangement joins TRBV25-1 to TRBJ1-4; D may be TRBD1 (6 bases). Germline-derived CDR1 and CDR2 are MGHDK and SYGVNS. Trimming left V 4 bases short and J 4 bases short, with 13 bases between. The CDR3 spans 15 residues. CDR3 nucleotides: TGTGCCAGCAGTGTTAATCAGGGGTATAATGAAAAACTGTTTTTT. Amino acid sequence: CASSVNQGYNEKLFF.

The chain carries TRBV15 and TRBJ2-3; 7 bases fit TRBD2. Per germline, CDR1 LNHNV and CDR2 YYDKDF (reference sequence). The trim removed 4 bases at V and 3 bases at J, leaving 10 bases unmatched. The CDR3 has 16 residues. CDR3 loop: CATSTRQASGTDTQYF. CDR3 nucleotide sequence: TGTGCCACCAGCACCCGTCAGGCTAGCGGTACAGATACGCAGTATTTT.